This T cell receptor beta chain was recorded in a study of OX40 agonist ivuxolimab in advanced cancers. The CDR3 runs 16 residues. Trimming pared 1 base from V and 5 bases from J, leaving 17 bases between. Germline V gives CDR1 MGHRA, CDR2 YSYEKL. TCRdb keeps only in-frame clones here, not all; method: immunoSEQ multiplex PCR. The data show roughly 89,000 clones, 70% to 90% seen once. The material was CD4+ or CD8+ T cells sorted from blood, obtained in a trial of the OX40 agonist ivuxolimab. The chain has TRBV4-1 and TRBJ1-1, with a possible D match to TRBD1 (5 bases). This sequence was found in an adult with an advanced solid tumor such as melanoma, head and neck, liver or kidney cancer. CDR3: CASSQVHGGALTEAFF. The CDR3 DNA reads TGCGCCAGCAGCCAAGTCCACGGCGGGGCGCTGACTGAAGCTTTCTTT.